The rows below give T cell receptor beta chains drawn from one sample of a study of early T cells in non-severe SARS-CoV-2 infection. TCRdb re-analysed the 5' RACE reads in MiXCR, keeping a single row per CDR3 protein. This sample has 32,000 or so distinct CDR3 sequences, with around 6.5% found just once. Material for sequencing was whole blood. The receptors derive from an adult who was a healthcare worker with PCR-confirmed SARS-CoV-2 infection or an uninfected control (not recorded which). The CDR3 runs from the conserved cysteine through the conserved F or W. Fields, in order: J gene, V gene, CDR3 protein.

j_gene: TRBJ1-1; v_gene: TRBV28; CDR3aa: CASSFLDEAFF
j_gene: TRBJ1-2; v_gene: TRBV2; CDR3aa: CASNRGVYGYTF
j_gene: TRBJ2-3; v_gene: TRBV19; CDR3aa: CASSNTRRIADTQYF
j_gene: TRBJ2-1; v_gene: TRBV12-3/TRBV12-4; CDR3aa: CASRAGAQAGGPQEQFF
j_gene: TRBJ2-1; v_gene: TRBV6-4; CDR3aa: CASSVREGSYNEQFF
j_gene: TRBJ2-7; v_gene: TRBV6-5; CDR3aa: CASSRGQGSYEQYF
j_gene: TRBJ1-2; v_gene: TRBV18; CDR3aa: CASSPDRGNYGYTF
j_gene: TRBJ2-3; v_gene: TRBV9; CDR3aa: CASSVLEHTQYF
j_gene: TRBJ2-1; v_gene: TRBV28; CDR3aa: CASSRLAGGRYNEQFF
j_gene: TRBJ2-2; v_gene: TRBV24-1; CDR3aa: CATTPGGNTGELFF
j_gene: TRBJ2-5; v_gene: TRBV30; CDR3aa: CAWSGDQETQYF
j_gene: TRBJ2-7; v_gene: TRBV30; CDR3aa: CAWSNRQGTSDLEQYF
j_gene: TRBJ1-4; v_gene: TRBV5-6; CDR3aa: CASSLGTTVANEKLFF
j_gene: TRBJ2-5; v_gene: TRBV7-6; CDR3aa: CASSPGTGESETQYF
j_gene: TRBJ2-7; v_gene: TRBV7-2; CDR3aa: CASSLTSGVSYEQYF
j_gene: TRBJ2-1; v_gene: TRBV29-1; CDR3aa: CSVPTGANEQFF
j_gene: TRBJ1-1; v_gene: TRBV5-1; CDR3aa: CASSLLDLNTEAFF
j_gene: TRBJ2-7; v_gene: TRBV20-1; CDR3aa: CSARDPDRGYEQYF
j_gene: TRBJ2-1; v_gene: TRBV30; CDR3aa: CAWSARRDYNEQFF
j_gene: TRBJ2-3; v_gene: TRBV11-2; CDR3aa: CASSLAPPPSRADTQYF
j_gene: TRBJ2-7; v_gene: TRBV20-1; CDR3aa: CSAPGQSDYEQYF
j_gene: TRBJ2-7; v_gene: TRBV6-5; CDR3aa: CASSYSSVTGSYEQYF
j_gene: TRBJ2-7; v_gene: TRBV6-6; CDR3aa: CATAGETYEQYF
j_gene: TRBJ2-7; v_gene: TRBV12-3/TRBV12-4; CDR3aa: CASSLADRAAYEQYF
j_gene: TRBJ1-5; v_gene: TRBV3-2; CDR3aa: CASSRVISGQPQHF
j_gene: TRBJ2-1; v_gene: TRBV19; CDR3aa: CASSLRLAGSYNEQFF
j_gene: TRBJ2-2; v_gene: TRBV25-1; CDR3aa: CASSRGGAGELFF
j_gene: TRBJ2-6; v_gene: TRBV20-1; CDR3aa: CSARVQGANVLTF
j_gene: TRBJ2-3; v_gene: TRBV10-2; CDR3aa: CASSARTSGVTGDTQYF
j_gene: TRBJ2-1; v_gene: TRBV18; CDR3aa: CASSPGWGQFF
j_gene: TRBJ2-1; v_gene: TRBV5-1; CDR3aa: CASSLVGGRNEQFF
j_gene: TRBJ1-6; v_gene: TRBV7-6; CDR3aa: CASSLSQGKSSPLHF
j_gene: TRBJ1-1; v_gene: TRBV18; CDR3aa: CASSPGVSRTEAFF
j_gene: TRBJ1-1; v_gene: TRBV10-2; CDR3aa: CASSELSNRMNTEAFF
j_gene: TRBJ2-7; v_gene: TRBV20-1; CDR3aa: CSARDSSRNSYEQYF
j_gene: TRBJ1-2; v_gene: TRBV13; CDR3aa: CASSSTPGGAGYGYTF
j_gene: TRBJ2-6; v_gene: TRBV10-2; CDR3aa: CASALGTAWANVLTF
j_gene: TRBJ1-1; v_gene: TRBV27; CDR3aa: CASIPEGNTEAFF
j_gene: TRBJ2-7; v_gene: TRBV12-3/TRBV12-4; CDR3aa: CASSFGVMDEEQYF
j_gene: TRBJ1-4; v_gene: TRBV3-1; CDR3aa: CASSPNHQTNEKLFF
j_gene: TRBJ2-3; v_gene: TRBV6-1; CDR3aa: CASRWGGGIGADTQYF